The clone carrying this T cell receptor (beta chain) was seen once. Germline lookup yields CDR1 MDHEN and CDR2 SYDVKM. The CDR3 is made up of 12 amino acids. The V end lost 3 bases, the J end lost 7 bases, and 6 bases lay between the germline ends. These data belong to a study of CD8 T cells in Susac syndrome. Study details: There were about six sequenced Susac syndrome patients with active disease and under 10 in remission.

After extraction with the RNeasy kit, about 0.45 to 1 ug of the RNA was reverse transcribed using random hexamers. TCRdb re-derived calls from the immunoSEQ multiplex PCR reads in MiXCR, one entry per CDR3 protein. Of around 71,000 distinct CDR3 sequences in the sample, just over 90% were seen once. The origin of this receptor is a human donor with Susac syndrome. V usage is TRBV28 and J usage is TRBJ2-2; no clear D. The material sequenced was CD4+ T cells from PBMCs. CDR3 loop: CASSLWNGELFF. CDR3 coding DNA: TGTGCCAGCAGTTTGTGGAACGGGGAGCTGTTTTTT.